Given below is one T cell receptor beta chain in context. The antigen remains unidentified. The PCR used 60 Vbeta and 13 Jbeta primers. Assay used: immunoSEQ multiplex PCR; TCRdb lists only in-frame clones, some missing. Of 120,000 or so clones detected, about 81% appear once; the ten largest clones hold 1.5% to 2%. This sample is part of a study of cytomegalovirus exposure and HLA in healthy donors. Germline CDR1 and CDR2: SGHRS and YFSETQ. This CDR3 contains 14 residues. Trimming cost V 4 bases and J 3 bases; bases outside gene matches: 7. Findings of the study overall: The analysis excluded some indistinguishable V segments, including TRBV6-2 and TRBV6-3. Associated with cytomegalovirus, according to the listing, were some 180 TCR beta chains.

This chain connects TRBV5-1 to TRBJ2-7; TRBD1 matches 7 bases. The source is a man aged 35-49 years in good health and CMV-seronegative. The specimen was PBMCs. The CDR3 sequence: CASSVDRLDYEQYF. The CDR3 nucleotides are TGCGCCAGCAGCGTGGACAGGTTGGACTACGAGCAGTACTTC.